The rows below give T cell receptor beta chains drawn from one sample of a study of OX40 agonist ivuxolimab in advanced cancers. The table came from immunoSEQ multiplex PCR; TCRdb's copy has only in-frame clones and leaves some out. The sample lists about 58,000 clones; 75% to 85% were seen once. The sample was CD4+ or CD8+ T cells sorted from blood, taken in a trial of the OX40 agonist ivuxolimab. Receptors were obtained from an adult with an advanced solid tumor such as melanoma, head and neck, liver or kidney cancer. The CDR3 runs from the conserved cysteine through the conserved F or W. D genes are given only for firm matches. Clone size, where shown, is once, few, many, or a class for clones that have expanded.

v_gene	abundance	j_gene	d_gene	CDR3aa	CDR3nt
TRBV5-1	NA	TRBJ2-5	TRBD2	CASSLAGTRQETQYF	TGCGCCAGCAGCTTGGCGGGGACTAGGCAAGAGACCCAGTACTTC
TRBV7-6	NA	TRBJ1-1	NA	CASSPGGGRSAEAFF	TGTGCCAGCAGCCCGGGGGGAGGGCGTTCGGCTGAAGCTTTCTTT
TRBV6-1	few	TRBJ1-6	NA	CASSAQGTGSPLHF	TGTGCCAGCAGCGCACAGGGTACGGGTTCACCCCTCCACTTT
TRBV11-3	NA	TRBJ2-3	NA	CASSGTRDTQYF	TGTGCCAGCAGCGGCACTAGGGACACGCAGTATTTT
TRBV21-1	NA	TRBJ2-5	NA	CASSKERKDSQETQYF	TGTGCCAGCAGCAAAGAGAGAAAGGACAGCCAAGAGACCCAGTACTTC
TRBV7-2	NA	TRBJ2-2	NA	CASSPGPRSGWELFF	TGTGCCAGCAGCCCGGGACCGCGGAGCGGTTGGGAGCTGTTTTTT
TRBV6-6	NA	TRBJ1-6	NA	CASSYRPGTSYSPLHF	TGTGCCAGCAGTTATCGTCCAGGGACCTCATATTCACCCCTCCACTTT
TRBV7-3	NA	TRBJ1-5	NA	CASSRGPDSNQPQHF	TGTGCCAGCAGCCGCGGGCCGGATAGCAATCAGCCCCAGCATTTT
TRBV5-1	NA	TRBJ1-1	NA	CASSSDLGWDTEAFF	TGCGCCAGCAGCTCTGACCTCGGGTGGGACACTGAAGCTTTCTTT
TRBV7-2	NA	TRBJ2-5	NA	CASSRSTIETQYF	TGTGCCAGCAGCCGATCGACTATTGAGACCCAGTACTTC
TRBV9	NA	TRBJ2-2	NA	CASSKRDTGTGELFF	TGTGCCAGCAGCAAGAGGGATACGGGGACCGGGGAGCTGTTTTTT
TRBV2	NA	TRBJ1-2	TRBD1	CASSRQGPQGGYTF	TGTGCCAGCAGTAGACAGGGGCCCCAGGGCGGCTACACCTTC
TRBV9	NA	TRBJ1-4	NA	CASSVGQGGMNEKLFF	TGTGCCAGCAGCGTAGGGCAGGGTGGGATGAATGAAAAACTGTTTTTT
TRBV5-1	NA	TRBJ2-7	TRBD2	CASSVTSGGYEQYF	TGCGCCAGCAGCGTGACTAGCGGGGGGTACGAGCAGTACTTC
TRBV27	NA	TRBJ2-1	NA	CASSLGFAHEQFF	TGTGCCAGCAGTTTAGGTTTCGCCCATGAGCAGTTCTTC
TRBV20-1	few	TRBJ1-1	NA	CSAPRDTEAFF	TGCAGTGCCCCGAGGGACACTGAAGCTTTCTTT
TRBV5-5	NA	TRBJ2-5	TRBD2	CASSPRASGGYQETQYF	TGTGCCAGCAGCCCGAGGGCTAGCGGGGGGTACCAAGAGACCCAGTACTTC
TRBV28	NA	TRBJ2-7	NA	CASSQHGGNNEQYF	TGTGCCAGCAGCCAGCACGGCGGGAACAACGAGCAGTACTTC
TRBV10-3	NA	TRBJ2-7	TRBD2	CAISDPGGSSYEQYF	TGTGCCATCAGTGACCCGGGGGGGAGCTCCTACGAGCAGTACTTC
TRBV10-1	NA	TRBJ2-3	NA	CASRAEGTDTQYF	TGCGCCAGCAGGGCCGAGGGGACAGATACGCAGTATTTT
TRBV4-2	NA	TRBJ2-7	NA	CASSRPTSSLWEQYF	TGTGCCAGCAGCCGACCGACTAGTTCCCTGTGGGAGCAGTACTTC
TRBV18	NA	TRBJ1-1	NA	CASSPPGESTEAFF	TGTGCCAGCTCACCACCCGGGGAGTCCACTGAAGCTTTCTTT
TRBV6-1	few	TRBJ2-5	TRBD2	CASSEAQRGSETQYF	TGTGCCAGCAGTGAAGCGCAGCGGGGGTCGGAGACCCAGTACTTC
TRBV12-5	NA	TRBJ2-6	TRBD1	CASGLEAGTGALSGANVLTF	TGTGCTAGTGGTTTGGAAGCGGGGACAGGGGCCCTCTCTGGGGCCAACGTCCTGACTTTC
TRBV10-3	NA	TRBJ2-1	TRBD2	CAISDRTSGGAHFFF	TGTGCCATCAGTGACCGGACTAGCGGGGGGGCTCACTTTTTCTTC
TRBV14	few	TRBJ1-4	NA	CASSQWGGSEKLFF	TGTGCCAGCAGCCAGTGGGGGGGATCTGAAAAACTGTTTTTT
TRBV27	NA	TRBJ2-2	NA	CASRLRQGTGGELFF	TGTGCCAGTAGATTGAGGCAGGGAACGGGCGGGGAGCTGTTTTTT
TRBV11-3	NA	TRBJ1-1	TRBD1	CASSSRGQAFGTEAFF	TGTGCCAGCAGCTCCCGTGGACAGGCCTTTGGGACTGAAGCTTTCTTT
TRBV5-1	NA	TRBJ2-3	TRBD2	CASLSGGASTDTQYF	TGCGCCAGCCTGAGCGGGGGGGCCTCTACAGATACGCAGTATTTT
TRBV9	NA	TRBJ2-5	TRBD1	CASSPGPGQGSETQYF	TGTGCCAGCAGCCCCGGCCCGGGACAGGGGTCCGAGACCCAGTACTTC
TRBV7-2	NA	TRBJ2-7	TRBD1	CASSYGDREADEQYF	TGTGCCAGCAGCTACGGGGACAGGGAGGCGGACGAGCAGTACTTC
TRBV7-2	NA	TRBJ2-2	TRBD2	CASSPGLTNTGELFF	TGTGCCAGCAGCCCGGGACTAACGAACACCGGGGAGCTGTTTTTT
TRBV12-5	few	TRBJ2-3	TRBD2	CASGLVPGLADTQYF	TGTGCTAGTGGTTTGGTACCTGGACTAGCAGATACGCAGTATTTT
TRBV5-1	NA	TRBJ2-3	NA	CASSPSEGPSTDTQYF	TGCGCCAGCAGCCCCTCTGAGGGACCTAGCACAGATACGCAGTATTTT
TRBV10-1	NA	TRBJ2-3	NA	CASSGGLMEPDTQYF	TGCGCCAGCAGCGGAGGACTAATGGAACCAGATACGCAGTATTTT
TRBV2	NA	TRBJ2-7	NA	CATGRQGLYEQYF	TGTGCCACCGGGAGACAGGGATTATACGAGCAGTACTTC
TRBV11-2	NA	TRBJ2-1	TRBD2	CASSLETSGGALEQFF	TGTGCCAGCAGCTTAGAAACTAGCGGGGGGGCCTTGGAGCAGTTCTTC
TRBV6-1	NA	TRBJ2-5	TRBD1	CASSALPGQEFQETQYF	TGTGCCAGCAGTGCTCTACCGGGACAGGAATTCCAAGAGACCCAGTACTTC
TRBV19	few	TRBJ2-3	NA	CASSIDLTSTDTQYF	TGTGCCAGTAGTATAGATCTGACTAGCACAGATACGCAGTATTTT
TRBV18	NA	TRBJ1-1	TRBD1	CASSPGRGPVGEAFF	TGTGCCAGCTCACCGGGCAGGGGGCCGGTTGGTGAAGCTTTCTTT
TRBV5-3	NA	TRBJ1-4	NA	CASSAGMDEKLFF	TGTGCCAGCAGCGCCGGCATGGATGAAAAACTGTTTTTT
TRBV15	NA	TRBJ2-7	NA	CATSRDYGGGQTYEQYF	TGTGCCACCAGCAGAGATTACGGCGGGGGCCAAACCTACGAGCAGTACTTC
TRBV10-2	NA	TRBJ2-7	NA	CASTEGSGPAYEQYF	TGCGCCAGCACCGAGGGCTCCGGGCCTGCCTACGAGCAGTACTTC
TRBV5-8	NA	TRBJ2-2	TRBD1	CASSDRVPTGELFF	TGTGCCAGCAGCGACAGGGTGCCCACCGGGGAGCTGTTTTTT
TRBV11-2	few	TRBJ2-5	TRBD1	CASSSSGTGDETQYF	TGTGCCAGCAGCTCGTCGGGGACAGGGGACGAGACCCAGTACTTC
TRBV6-5	NA	TRBJ2-7	NA	CASRPRGTSYEQYF	TGTGCCAGCAGACCCAGGGGGACTTCCTACGAGCAGTACTTC
TRBV6-5	few	TRBJ2-1	TRBD1	CASRFPGTGGFEQFF	TGTGCCAGCAGATTCCCCGGGACAGGGGGCTTTGAGCAGTTCTTC
TRBV1	NA	TRBJ2-3	NA	CTSSQATSGGADTQYF	TGCACCAGCAGCCAAGCGACTAGCGGGGGGGCAGATACGCAGTATTTT
TRBV6-1	NA	TRBJ2-3	NA	CATSVPPPDTQYF	TGTGCCACGTCCGTGCCCCCCCCAGATACGCAGTATTTT
TRBV7-3	NA	TRBJ2-5	TRBD2	CASSLYGGAEETQYF	TGTGCCAGCAGCTTGTACGGGGGGGCCGAGGAGACCCAGTACTTC
TRBV18	NA	TRBJ2-4	NA	CASSPAGGVAKNIQYF	TGTGCCAGCTCACCGGCAGGGGGGGTAGCCAAAAACATTCAGTACTTC
TRBV6-5	few	TRBJ1-1	NA	CASRRDRHEAFF	TGTGCCAGCAGGAGGGACCGTCATGAGGCTTTCTTT
TRBV28	NA	TRBJ2-3	TRBD1	CASSSPGQSTDTQYF	TGTGCCAGCAGTTCTCCGGGACAGTCCACAGATACGCAGTATTTT
TRBV7-3	NA	TRBJ1-6	TRBD1	CASSRDRGTYNSPLHF	TGTGCCAGCAGCCGGGACAGGGGAACCTATAATTCACCCCTCCACTTT